These 12 T cell receptor beta chains came from one sample sequenced in a study of type 1 regulatory T cells. Study-wide results and caveats: Tr1 cells had a more restricted TCR repertoire than non-Tr1 cells.

Their recognized antigens are unknown. TCRdb reprocessed the reads with MiXCR, giving one entry per CDR3 protein. The sample includes approximately 6,000 distinct CDR3 sequences, 33% of them seen just once. The sequenced sample consisted of cultured type 1 regulatory T (Tr1) cells, either the whole culture or a sorted fraction (not recorded which). The receptors come from a human donor in good health.

Sample share makes this clonotype medium-sized (0.01 to 0.1%). The chain recombines TRBV5-4 with TRBJ2-5, with TRBD2 matching over 7 bases. The germline V gene encodes CDR1 SGHNT and CDR2 YYREEE (reference sequence). The J segment lost 2 bases and the V segment lost 4 bases, leaving 17 bases of the junction unmatched. This CDR3 has 18 residues. CDR3 region: CASSPSFGEGLGQETQYF. CDR3 coding DNA: TGTGCCAGCAGCCCGAGTTTCGGGGAGGGCTTGGGACAAGAGACCCAGTACTTC.

By share of the sample, this clonotype is medium-sized. The chain combines TRBV27 with TRBJ1-2; a possible D gene is TRBD1 (5 bases). The V gene lost 2 bases and the J gene lost 6 bases, with 7 bases spanning the gap. The CDR3 spans 12 residues. Looked up from germline, CDR1 is MNHEY and CDR2 is SMNVEV (reference sequence). CDR3 residues: CASSLRGDGYTF. The CDR3 DNA sequence: TGTGCCAGCAGTTTACGGGGCGATGGCTACACCTTC.

The chain is built from TRBV9 and TRBJ2-5; D is ambiguous. CDR1 and CDR2 from the germline V gene are SGDLS and YYNGEE. CDR3 length: 15 residues. V was clipped by 5 bases and J by 2 bases, with 16 bases between them. CDR3 protein: CASRQIPGLQETQYF. The DNA for the CDR3 is TGTGCCAGCAGGCAAATTCCGGGCTTACAAGAGACCCAGTACTTC.

The CDR3 DNA sequence: TGTGCCAGCTCACTTGAGGGGAACACTGAAGCTTTCTTT. Residues: CASSLEGNTEAFF. V usage is TRBV18 and J usage is TRBJ1-1; D uncertain. This CDR3 comprises 13 residues. Germline V gene lookup returns CDR1 KGHSH and CDR2 LQKENI. The V end was cut by 4 bases, the J end by 1 base, with 7 bases between.

The chain couples TRBV20-1 to TRBJ2-3; TRBD1 is a possible D gene (6 bases). V was shortened by 3 bases and J by 7 bases, with 20 bases between the two germline ends. This CDR3 region has 15 residues. CDR1 is DFQATT, CDR2 SNEGSKA, per germline (reference sequence). CDR3: CSARQGKLQLYTQYF. As DNA, the CDR3 is TGCAGTGCTAGGCAGGGGAAACTCCAGTTATATACGCAGTATTTT.

This clonotype was observed a handful of times. This rearrangement joins TRBV7-2 to TRBJ2-7, with 7 bases aligning to TRBD2. The germline V gene has CDR1 SGHTA and CDR2 FQGNSA. This CDR3 contains 17 residues. With V trimmed by 1 base and J by 3 bases, 12 bases remained unmatched. CDR3 sequence (DNA): TGTGCCAGCAGCTTAGGTCGGGCTAGCGGAGCTTTCTACGAGCAGTACTTC. Protein: CASSLGRASGAFYEQYF.

By sample share, this clonotype is medium-sized. The chain is built from TRBV7-3 and TRBJ2-1; TRBD1 aligns across 7 bases. CDR3 length: 13 amino acids. The ends lost 5 bases at V and 8 bases at J; junction bases unmatched: 6. Germline CDR1 reads SGHTA; CDR2 reads FQGTGA. The CDR3 DNA reads as TGTGCCAGCAGCAGAGACAGGGCACATGAGCAGTTCTTC. Translation gives CASSRDRAHEQFF.

Worth noting for this clonotype: Germline and junction disagree at one end, which may indicate a read error. J is TRBJ2-1 and V is TRBV9; D is uncertain. CDR1 and CDR2 (germline): SGDLS, YYNGEE. The CDR3 is 11 amino acids. CDR3 loop: CASSSYNEQSF. The CDR3 nucleotides are TGTGCCAGCTCTTCCTACAATGAGCAGTCCTTC.

This clonotype is judged medium-sized. The chain couples TRBV7-2 to TRBJ2-1, with D possibly matching TRBD2 (6 bases). V shed 5 bases and J shed 4 bases, with 9 bases lying between them. CDR1 is SGHTA and CDR2 is FQGNSA in the germline V gene. The CDR3 is 13 residues long. The CDR3 DNA is TGTGCCAGCAGCGGTGGGAGGTACAATGAGCAGTTCTTC. The encoded protein is CASSGGRYNEQFF.

Many counts were recorded for this clonotype. This sequence joins TRBV18 and TRBJ2-6; D unresolved. This CDR3 comprises 16 residues. CDR1 is KGHSH and CDR2 is LQKENI in the germline V gene. Trimming took 1 base from V and 0 from J, leaving 7 bases between them. For the CDR3, the DNA is TGTGCCAGCTCACCACAAATGTTCTCTGGGGCCAACGTCCTGACTTTC. This codes for CASSPQMFSGANVLTF.

This clonotype has a handful of counts. The V and J genes are TRBV7-2 and TRBJ2-7; 9 positions match TRBD1. The CDR3 loop spans 14 amino acids. Trimming removed 4 bases from V and 4 bases from J; junction bases left unmatched: 5. Germline V gene data show CDR1 as SGHTA and CDR2 as FQGNSA. CDR3 residues: CASSSGQGRYEQYF. The CDR3 DNA sequence: TGTGCCAGCAGCTCGGGACAGGGTCGATACGAGCAGTACTTC.

This clonotype was counted only a few times. The chain links TRBV28 to TRBJ2-7; D tentatively fits TRBD1 or TRBD2 (5 bases each). The germline gives CDR1 MDHEN, CDR2 SYDVKM. The germline V and J ends were trimmed by 4 bases and 7 bases, with 20 bases remaining between them. This CDR3 is built from 15 residues. Here the CDR3 reads CASSSQGEGFLEQYF. As DNA, the CDR3 is TGTGCCAGCAGTTCCCAGGGTGAGGGATTTCTGGAGCAGTACTTC.